This T cell receptor beta chain was sequenced during a study of blood T cell repertoires in COVID-19. About the research overall: The samples span acute and convalescent COVID-19 from the United States, Italy and Spain. Sample material is recorded as cDNA or gDNA derived from T cells, B-cell-depleted T cells, or PBMCs.

CDR3 length equals 16 residues. The germline CDR1 and CDR2 sequences are KGHSH and LQKENI. J gave up 1 base and V 3 bases, and 6 bases lay outside the gene matches. As processed by the authors: By means of reference gene primer amplification, nucleated cell counts were estimated. Assay used: immunoSEQ multiplex PCR; TCRdb lists only in-frame clones, some missing. V and J calls and clone size come straight from that table; D and trimming were deduced from the DNA. The sample consists of tens of thousands of clones, about 88% of them appearing once. The receptor's source is a man aged 55 to 69 with active COVID-19. The chain is built from TRBV18 and TRBJ2-1; 7 bases agree with TRBD1. The specimen sequenced was peripheral blood. This CDR3 is CASSPETGLSYNEQFF. The CDR3 region has the DNA TGTGCCAGCTCACCGGAGACAGGGCTGTCCTACAATGAGCAGTTCTTC.